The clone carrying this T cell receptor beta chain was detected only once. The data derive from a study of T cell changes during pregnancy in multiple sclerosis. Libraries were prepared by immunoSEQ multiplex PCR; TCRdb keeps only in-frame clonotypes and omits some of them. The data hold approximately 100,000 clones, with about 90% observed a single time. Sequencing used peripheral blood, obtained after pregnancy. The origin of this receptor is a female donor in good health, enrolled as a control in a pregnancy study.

CDR3 in DNA: TGTGCCTGGAGCTCAGGGGGTCCTCCTGGGGCCAACGTCCTGACTTTC. It is translated as CAWSSGGPPGANVLTF. V is TRBV30 and J is TRBJ2-6; the match to TRBD1 covers 7 bases. Germline V lookup: CDR1 GTSNPN, CDR2 SVGIG (reference sequence). The CDR3 runs to 16 residues. Unmatched junction bases numbered 7, after V lost 3 bases and J lost 2 bases. Complete variable domain (other parts from reference TRBV30 and TRBJ2-6): SQTIHQWPATLVQPVGSPLSLECTVEGTSNPNLYWYRQAAGRGLQLLFYSVGIGQISSEVPQNLSASRPQDRQFILSSKKLLLSDSGFYLCAWSSGGPPGANVLTFGAGSRLTVL.